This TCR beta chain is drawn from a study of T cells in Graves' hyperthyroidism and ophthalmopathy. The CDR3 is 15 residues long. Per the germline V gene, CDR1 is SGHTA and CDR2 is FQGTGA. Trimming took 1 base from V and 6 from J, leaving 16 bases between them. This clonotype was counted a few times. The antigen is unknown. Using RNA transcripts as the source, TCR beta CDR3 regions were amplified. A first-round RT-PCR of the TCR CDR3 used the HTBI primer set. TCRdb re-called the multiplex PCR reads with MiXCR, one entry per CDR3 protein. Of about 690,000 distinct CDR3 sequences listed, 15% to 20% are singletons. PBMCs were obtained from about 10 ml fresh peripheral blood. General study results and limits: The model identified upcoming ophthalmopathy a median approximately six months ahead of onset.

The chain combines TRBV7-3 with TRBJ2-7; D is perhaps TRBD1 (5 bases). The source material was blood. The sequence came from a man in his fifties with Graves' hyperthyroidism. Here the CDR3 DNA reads TGTGCCAGCAGCTTAAAGGGGCCGACCTCCCCCGAGCAGTACTTC. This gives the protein CASSLKGPTSPEQYF. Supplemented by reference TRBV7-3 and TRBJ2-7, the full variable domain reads GAGVSQTPSNKVTEKGKYVELRCDPISGHTALYWYRQSLGQGPEFLIYFQGTGAADDSGLPNDRFFAVRPEGSVSTLKIQRTERGDSAVYLCASSLKGPTSPEQYFGPGTRLTVT.